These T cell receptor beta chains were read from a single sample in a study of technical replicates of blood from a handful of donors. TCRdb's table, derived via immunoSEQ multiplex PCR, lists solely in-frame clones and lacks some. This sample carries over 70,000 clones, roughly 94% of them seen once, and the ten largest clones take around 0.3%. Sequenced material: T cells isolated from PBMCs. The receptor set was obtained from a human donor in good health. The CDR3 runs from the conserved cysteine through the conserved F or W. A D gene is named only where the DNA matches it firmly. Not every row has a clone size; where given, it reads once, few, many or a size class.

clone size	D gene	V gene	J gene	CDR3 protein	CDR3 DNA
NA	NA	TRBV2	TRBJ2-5	CASSEVVERETQYF	TGTGCCAGCAGTGAAGTGGTGGAGCGAGAGACCCAGTACTTC
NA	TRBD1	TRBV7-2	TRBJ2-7	CASSLEGAVGEQYF	TGTGCCAGCAGCTTAGAGGGGGCAGTGGGCGAGCAGTACTTC
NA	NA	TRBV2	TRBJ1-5	CASRNYSNQPQHF	TGTGCCAGCAGAAATTATAGCAATCAGCCCCAGCATTTT
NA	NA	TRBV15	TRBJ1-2	CATSRDPGLGYTF	TGTGCCACCAGCAGAGATCCTGGGCTTGGCTACACCTTC
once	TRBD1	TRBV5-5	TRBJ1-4	CASSVGQGRNEKLFF	TGTGCCAGCAGCGTGGGACAGGGGCGGAATGAAAAACTGTTTTTT
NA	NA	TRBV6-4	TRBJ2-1	CASSDPGPYNEQFF	TGTGCCAGCAGTGACCCAGGCCCCTACAATGAGCAGTTCTTC
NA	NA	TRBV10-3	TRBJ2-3	CAISEEDSITDTQYF	TGTGCCATCAGTGAGGAAGATTCTATCACAGATACGCAGTATTTT
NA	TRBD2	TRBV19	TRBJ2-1	CASSIVAGDVGFF	TGTGCCAGTAGTATAGTAGCGGGAGATGTCGGGTTCTTC
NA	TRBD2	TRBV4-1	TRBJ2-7	CASSQAGGHEQYF	TGCGCCAGCAGCCAAGCGGGAGGCCACGAGCAGTACTTC
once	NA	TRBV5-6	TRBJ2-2	CASSFGTGITGELFF	TGTGCCAGCAGCTTCGGCACGGGGATAACCGGGGAGCTGTTTTTT
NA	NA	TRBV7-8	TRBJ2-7	CASSFETGTQKAYEQYF	TGTGCCAGCAGCTTCGAAACAGGGACCCAAAAAGCCTACGAGCAGTACTTC
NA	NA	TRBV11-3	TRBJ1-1	CASSSPWAKNTEAFF	TGTGCCAGCAGCTCCCCTTGGGCCAAGAACACTGAAGCTTTCTTT
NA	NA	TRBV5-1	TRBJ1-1	CASSLSRANTEAFF	TGCGCCAGCAGCTTGAGCCGAGCGAACACTGAAGCTTTCTTT
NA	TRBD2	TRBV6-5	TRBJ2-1	CASSMLAAPYNEQFF	TGTGCCAGCAGTATGCTAGCGGCCCCCTACAATGAGCAGTTCTTC
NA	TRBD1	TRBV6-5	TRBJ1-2	CASSYGGQGSYTF	TGTGCCAGCAGTTACGGTGGACAGGGCAGCTACACCTTC
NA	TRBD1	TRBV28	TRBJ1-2	CASSSLVGQGLYGYTF	TGTGCCAGCAGTTCCCTAGTGGGACAGGGCCTCTATGGCTACACCTTC